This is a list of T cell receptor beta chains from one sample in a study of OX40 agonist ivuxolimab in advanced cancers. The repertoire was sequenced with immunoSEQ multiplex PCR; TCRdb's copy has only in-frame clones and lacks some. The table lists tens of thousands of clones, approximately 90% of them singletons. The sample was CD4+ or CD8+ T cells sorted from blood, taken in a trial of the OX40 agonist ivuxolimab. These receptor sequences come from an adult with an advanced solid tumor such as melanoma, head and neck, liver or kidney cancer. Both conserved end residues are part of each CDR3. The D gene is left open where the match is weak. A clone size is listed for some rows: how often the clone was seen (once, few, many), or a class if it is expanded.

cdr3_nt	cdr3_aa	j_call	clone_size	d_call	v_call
TGTGCCACCAGCAGCCTCCCTCAGAGAACCGGGGAGCTGTTTTTT	CATSSLPQRTGELFF	TRBJ2-2	NA	NA	TRBV15
TGTGCCAGCAGCCGACCTAGCGCGAGCCCAGATACGCAGTATTTT	CASSRPSASPDTQYF	TRBJ2-3	NA	NA	TRBV2
TGCGCCAGCAGCCAACTACCTGGGGGGACATTTGGTAATGAGCAGTTCTTC	CASSQLPGGTFGNEQFF	TRBJ2-1	few	NA	TRBV7-3
TGTGCCAGCAGTGAAGCGTTGGAGACAGATACGCAGTATTTT	CASSEALETDTQYF	TRBJ2-3	few	NA	TRBV6-1
TGCGCCAGCAGTGACCCGACGGATTCCGGGGAGCTGTTTTTT	CASSDPTDSGELFF	TRBJ2-2	NA	NA	TRBV10-1
TGTGCCAGCAGCTTGAGGCGGGACCATACCTTAATTAACTATGGCTACACCTTC	CASSLRRDHTLINYGYTF	TRBJ1-2	NA	NA	TRBV5-6
TGCGCCAGCAGCTTGTACTACAATGAGCAGTTCTTC	CASSLYYNEQFF	TRBJ2-1	NA	NA	TRBV5-1
TGCGCTACCGGGACAGGGGTTAATGAGCAGTTCTTC	CATGTGVNEQFF	TRBJ2-1	NA	TRBD1	TRBV4-1
TGTGCCACCTCGGGGCCCAGCAATCAGCCCCAGCATTTT	CATSGPSNQPQHF	TRBJ1-5	NA	NA	TRBV19
TGTGCCAGCAGTTTGGGGACAGGGGGCTTTAATGAGCAGTTCTTC	CASSLGTGGFNEQFF	TRBJ2-1	NA	TRBD1	TRBV27
TGCAGCGTTGAACGACTAGCGGACTCCTACAATGAGCAGTTCTTC	CSVERLADSYNEQFF	TRBJ2-1	NA	TRBD2	TRBV29-1
TGTGCCAGTAGACCTGCAGGAGATTTAGCCAAAAACATTCAGTACTTC	CASRPAGDLAKNIQYF	TRBJ2-4	NA	NA	TRBV19
TGCGCCAGCAGCTGGGCAGGTCGGGTGAACACTGAAGCTTTCTTT	CASSWAGRVNTEAFF	TRBJ1-1	NA	NA	TRBV5-1
TGTGCCAGCAGTCCCTCTATCGGGAACTCCTACAATGAGCAGTTCTTC	CASSPSIGNSYNEQFF	TRBJ2-1	NA	NA	TRBV27
TGTGCCAGCAGTTTTAGGGACACTTTGAACACTGAAGCTTTCTTT	CASSFRDTLNTEAFF	TRBJ1-1	once	NA	TRBV28
TGTGCCAGCAGTTACGGGGGGACTATGGACGAGCAGTACTTC	CASSYGGTMDEQYF	TRBJ2-7	NA	TRBD2	TRBV6-5
TGTGCCAGCATAGGACAGTCCTACGAGCAGTACTTC	CASIGQSYEQYF	TRBJ2-7	once	NA	TRBV28
TGCGCCAGCAGCTTGGGAGACAGGGGGCGACCCAACTACTCCTACGAGCAGTACTTC	CASSLGDRGRPNYSYEQYF	TRBJ2-7	NA	TRBD1	TRBV5-1
TGTGCCAGCAGTTTCGGGCTAGCGGGGAAGCACTACAATGAGCAGTTCTTC	CASSFGLAGKHYNEQFF	TRBJ2-1	NA	TRBD2	TRBV28
TGTGCCAGCAGCCCTAGGGCCCGGGGTATGAACACTGAAGCTTTCTTT	CASSPRARGMNTEAFF	TRBJ1-1	NA	NA	TRBV5-4
TGTGCCAGCAGTTTTGGGGTTTCGAACACCGGGGAGCTGTTTTTT	CASSFGVSNTGELFF	TRBJ2-2	NA	NA	TRBV28
TGTGCCAGCAGTTTACTCCCCGACCAGCCCCAGCATTTT	CASSLLPDQPQHF	TRBJ1-5	NA	NA	TRBV27
TGTGCCAGCAGCCCCGGGACTAGCTCCTTAAACACCGGGGAGCTGTTTTTT	CASSPGTSSLNTGELFF	TRBJ2-2	NA	TRBD2	TRBV7-8
TGCGCCAGCAGCTTGGGGGACTCAACACTTTTTTCCGGGGAGCTGTTTTTT	CASSLGDSTLFSGELFF	TRBJ2-2	NA	NA	TRBV5-1
TGTGCCAGCAGCCCGCTGGCCAGGGACACTGAAGCTTTCTTT	CASSPLARDTEAFF	TRBJ1-1	NA	NA	TRBV27
TGTGCCAGCAGCTTGGGGACTAGCGGGAGGGCCGAGCAGTACTTC	CASSLGTSGRAEQYF	TRBJ2-7	NA	TRBD2	TRBV5-6
TGTGCCAGCAGCTTAGGAGGGAGGCCGCACAATGAGCAGTTCTTC	CASSLGGRPHNEQFF	TRBJ2-1	NA	NA	TRBV13
TGTGCCAGCAGTGGTTGGACTGGCTCTCAAGAGACCCAGTACTTC	CASSGWTGSQETQYF	TRBJ2-5	NA	NA	TRBV6-1